Listed below are T cell receptor beta chains from one sample, sequenced in a study of CD8 T cells in ankylosing spondylitis. MiXCR, run by TCRdb on the 5' RACE reads, gives a single entry per CDR3 protein. The sample has about 90,000 distinct CDR3 sequences; under 30% are singletons. Sequenced material: blood, either unsorted or a sorted T cell fraction (not recorded which). These receptor sequences come from a male donor with ankylosing spondylitis or in good health (not recorded which). Each CDR3 is given without its conserved first and last residue.

J gene,V gene,CDR3 protein
TRBJ1-5,TRBV27,ASSVLRGPQH
TRBJ1-2,TRBV6-2/TRBV6-3,ASKTGTSNSGYT
TRBJ2-7,TRBV5-6,ASSLTPAGYEQY
TRBJ2-2,TRBV4-2,ASSLGTGGYTGELF
TRBJ1-5,TRBV9,ASSVGGGGNQPQH
TRBJ1-1,TRBV12-3/TRBV12-4,ASIPGGGRNTEAF
TRBJ1-2,TRBV7-2,ASSLRLSVYT
TRBJ1-5,TRBV5-8,ASSLGGKEVQPQH
TRBJ2-5,TRBV11-2,ASTAELQETQY
TRBJ2-5,TRBV20-1,SALEDLQGTQY
TRBJ1-1,TRBV5-6,ASSGGTGATEAF
TRBJ2-7,TRBV6-1,ASGSRDRDYEQY
TRBJ2-1,TRBV5-1,ASSPEGLAGSYEQF
TRBJ1-1,TRBV12-3/TRBV12-4,ASRGVLNTEAF
TRBJ2-5,TRBV24-1,ATSDTGTSELETQY
TRBJ2-2,TRBV2,ASKAGFTGELF
TRBJ2-1,TRBV11-2,ASRSGVPVDEQF
TRBJ1-4,TRBV5-4,ASSPDGATNEKLF
TRBJ2-1,TRBV7-3,ASSQEGGLAEGNEQF
TRBJ1-5,TRBV5-1,ASSLSGGESQPQH
TRBJ2-1,TRBV19,ASSQLAKEQF
TRBJ2-5,TRBV7-2,ASSLMGGEGTQY
TRBJ2-1,TRBV5-1,ASSLEGGLAYNEQF
TRBJ2-7,TRBV15,ATSSPELDGYEQY
TRBJ2-1,TRBV7-3,ASSLAGAEYNEQF
TRBJ2-1,TRBV5-8,ASSQGSGTGDEQF
TRBJ2-3,TRBV20-1,SADPGEGSTDTQY
TRBJ1-1,TRBV7-2,ASTAERAKAF
TRBJ2-3,TRBV5-1,ASSWTGTGSTDTQY